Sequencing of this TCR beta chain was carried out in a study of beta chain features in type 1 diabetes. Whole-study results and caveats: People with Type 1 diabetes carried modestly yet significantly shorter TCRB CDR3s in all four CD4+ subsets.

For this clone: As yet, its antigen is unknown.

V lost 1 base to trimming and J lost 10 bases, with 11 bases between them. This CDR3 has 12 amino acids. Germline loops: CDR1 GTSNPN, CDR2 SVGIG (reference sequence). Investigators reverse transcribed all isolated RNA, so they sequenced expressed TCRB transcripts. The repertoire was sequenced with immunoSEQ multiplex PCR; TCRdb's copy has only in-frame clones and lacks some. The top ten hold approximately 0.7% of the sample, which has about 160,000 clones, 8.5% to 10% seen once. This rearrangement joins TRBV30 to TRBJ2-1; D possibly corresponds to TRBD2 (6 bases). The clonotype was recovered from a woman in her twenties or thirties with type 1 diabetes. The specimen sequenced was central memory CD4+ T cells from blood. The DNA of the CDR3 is TGTGCCTGGAGTGAAATGGCGGGAGAGCAGTTCTTC. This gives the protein CAWSEMAGEQFF.